The rows below give T cell receptor beta chains drawn from one sample of a study of neurological immune-mediated disorders. One entry per CDR3 protein results from TCRdb running MiXCR on the 5' RACE reads. Here the sample spans about 65,000 distinct CDR3 sequences, approximately 4.1% being singletons. The sequencing input was PBMCs. These receptors were taken from a man aged 50 or older with multiple sclerosis. Both conserved end residues are part of each CDR3. The order of the fields is V gene, clone size, D gene, J gene, CDR3 DNA, CDR3 protein. A D gene is named only where the DNA matches it firmly. The listing skips clone size in some rows; elsewhere it reads once, few, many or a size class.

>TRBV29-1|many|NA|TRBJ1-1
TGCAGCGTGGGGGGGTGGAACACTGAAGCTTTCTTT
CSVGGWNTEAFF
>TRBV6-5|many|NA|TRBJ1-6
TGTGCCAGCAGTTACCGGGGACGGGGAAGTAATTCACCCCTCCACTTT
CASSYRGRGSNSPLHF
>TRBV27|many|NA|TRBJ2-3
TGTGCCAGCAGTCCCCCGGGTGGGGATACGCAGTATTTT
CASSPPGGDTQYF
>TRBV9|NA|NA|TRBJ1-6
TGTGCCAGCAGCAACAGGGTGTCGGCGTCACCCCTCAACTTT
CASSNRVSASPLNF
>TRBV18|NA|NA|TRBJ2-1
TGTGCCAGCTCAACCCGGACAGCGGGGAGGTCCTACAATGAGCAGTTCTTC
CASSTRTAGRSYNEQFF
>TRBV5-1|many|NA|TRBJ1-2
TGCGCCAGCAGCACAGCGAGGGCCGACAACTATGGCTACACCTTC
CASSTARADNYGYTF
>TRBV18|many|NA|TRBJ1-4
TGTGCCAGCTCACGGGGGTTGGGTGAAAAACTGTTTTTT
CASSRGLGEKLFF
>TRBV28|NA|NA|TRBJ2-7
TGTGCCAGCAGTTTGAAGAGCGAGCAGTACTTC
CASSLKSEQYF
>TRBV5-1|few|NA|TRBJ1-4
TGCGCCAGCAGCTTGACAGGGTCCGGTGACAAACTGTTTTTT
CASSLTGSGDKLFF
>TRBV7-2|many|TRBD1|TRBJ1-5
TGTGCCAGCAGCTTATTCGGGACAGATAGCAATCAGCCCCAGCATTTT
CASSLFGTDSNQPQHF
>TRBV9|many|NA|TRBJ1-2
TGTGCCAGCAGCGTAGACGGGACCCTCTATGGCTACACCTTC
CASSVDGTLYGYTF
>TRBV29-1|many|TRBD2|TRBJ2-1
TGCAGCGTTGGTGACGCGGGGGTCTTGTACAATGAGCAGTTCTTC
CSVGDAGVLYNEQFF
>TRBV7-9|NA|NA|TRBJ1-1
TGTGCCAGCAGCTTATCGAGTTCTAAGGAAGCTTTCTTT
CASSLSSSKEAFF
>TRBV12-3/TRBV12-4|many|NA|TRBJ1-2
TGTGCCAGCAGTAGCACGAGCTATGGCTACACCTTC
CASSSTSYGYTF
>TRBV10-2|many|NA|TRBJ2-7
TGCGCCAGCAGTGAGTCGACGGGGGCTCGAGAGCAGTACTTC
CASSESTGAREQYF
>TRBV7-9|many|NA|TRBJ2-6
TGTGCCAGCACTCAGAGTAGCTCTGGGGCCAACGTCCTGACTTTC
CASTQSSSGANVLTF
>TRBV12-3/TRBV12-4|many|NA|TRBJ2-7
TGTGCCAGCACCCAAGGAGGACAGTACGAGCAGTACTTC
CASTQGGQYEQYF
>TRBV10-3|many|NA|TRBJ2-5
TGTGCCATCAACGCTAGGGGGGGCCGGGAGACCCAGTACTTC
CAINARGGRETQYF
>TRBV14|many|TRBD1|TRBJ2-7
TGTGCCAGCAGTTGGACAGGGGGGACGTACGAGCAGTACTTC
CASSWTGGTYEQYF
>TRBV7-2|many|TRBD2|TRBJ2-7
TGTGCCAGCAGCAAGCGGGATGTGGGGGCCTACGAGCAGTACTTC
CASSKRDVGAYEQYF
>TRBV7-9|NA|TRBD2|TRBJ2-3
TGTGCCAGCAGCAACGGGGGGGGCGTAGCAGATACGCAGTATTTT
CASSNGGGVADTQYF
>TRBV15|many|NA|TRBJ1-4
TGTGCCACCAGCCTAAAGAGGTCGGGCAGGGGAGGTGAAAAACTGTTTTTT
CATSLKRSGRGGEKLFF
>TRBV27|few|TRBD1|TRBJ1-3
TGTGCCAGCAGTTCCTACGCAGGGGGGGGGAACACCATATATTTT
CASSSYAGGGNTIYF
>TRBV20-1|many|NA|TRBJ1-1
TGCAGTGCGAGGACCCGGTATACTGAAGCTTTCTTT
CSARTRYTEAFF
>TRBV7-6|few|NA|TRBJ2-2
TGTGCCAGCAGGCCGCAGGTAGATACCGGGGAGCTGTTTTTT
CASRPQVDTGELFF
>TRBV12-3/TRBV12-4|many|TRBD1|TRBJ1-4
TGTGCCAGCAGGTCCGGGACAGGAAAACTGTTTTTT
CASRSGTGKLFF
>TRBV5-1|many|NA|TRBJ2-7
TGCGCCAGCGCCGTGCCCCGGGACACCGACTACGAGCAGTACTTC
CASAVPRDTDYEQYF